This TCR beta chain was found in a study of T cells in tuberculosis (dated by TCRdb to 2016 to 2019). Regarding the complete study: The study combined CD1B tetramers and high-throughput TCR immunosequencing to characterize T cells specific for the mycobacterial lipid antigen glucose monomycolate (GMM). In a South African clinical cohort, IGRA-negative adolescents, IGRA-positive adolescents with latent tuberculosis and adults with active tuberculosis were compared, with about eleven people in each group.

The immunoSEQ multiplex PCR assay was used to generate TCR libraries, with TCR-beta and/or TCR-alpha/delta assays applied to each sample. The amplified TCR libraries were sequenced using the Illumina high-throughput platform. Per the authors' processing: Clustering and dimensionality reduction relied on pairwise TCRdist distances among GMM-specific receptors from T cells that were either sorted ex vivo or expanded in vitro. Each clinical repertoire was assigned a mean NN-distance score, defined as the average TCRdist to the nearest 10% of tetramer-positive reference sequences. GEM TCR motif frequency was computed as the fraction of unique TCRs matching known GEM sequences by V/J usage and CDR3 length. Active tuberculosis was classified by linear discriminant analysis with leave-one-out cross-validation, implemented in scikit-learn. Here the immuneACCESS table is served through TCRdb, limited to in-frame sequences with V and J called. Missing clones are a known gap in these copies; in checked studies unresolved V genes cover under half, and the rest lacks a known reason. The V and J calls and clone size were taken over from that table, and D and trimming were inferred from the DNA. The sample data list tens of thousands of clones, and over 90% of these were observed just once. Clones ranked in the top ten supply more than 6.5% of the sample.

From the germline V gene, CDR1 is SNHLY and CDR2 is FYNNEI. From its cysteine to its phenylalanine, the CDR3 spans 14 amino acids. CDR3 DNA is the only sequence kept; it has 42 bases, read in frame from the first base. Germline trimming amounts to 0 bases on V and 11 bases on J, with 8 as the count of junction bases outside the gene matches. At study entry, a tuberculin skin test and the QuantiFERON-TB GOLD In-Tube IGRA were used to screen adolescents for latent tuberculosis infection. Immunosequencing was performed on unsorted cryopreserved PBMC, with some 100,000 T cells per clinical donor covered on average. Eleven high schools in the Worcester region of the Western Cape, South Africa, served as enrollment sites for adolescents aged 12 to 18 years. Ten or so M. tuberculosis-infected adolescents and about 10 uninfected adolescents, matched for age and sex, were selected. For the adolescents, PBMC were isolated by density centrifugation from freshly drawn heparinized blood and then cryopreserved.

What the research found in general, with its limitations: Clinical samples were selected based on which cryopreserved specimens were available, and the active tuberculosis cases were adults whereas the controls were adolescents. With the diverse GMM-specific repertoire as input, a classifier achieved 87% accuracy (AUROC about 0.9), whereas GEM motif frequencies as input gave roughly 70% accuracy. Active tuberculosis TCR-alpha repertoires showed smaller mean NN-distances to GMM-specific TCRs than IGRA-negative controls, suggesting clonal expansion of these TCRs. Smaller NN-distances were partly driven by shorter CDR3-alpha lengths in active tuberculosis patients, and statistical significance was not reached for the TCR-beta difference.

Regarding this clone: There is no known antigen for this receptor. No quality values exist for individual bases; no much larger clone is one base distant.

The sequence is built from TRBV2 and TRBJ1-2, and 8 junction bases match TRBD1. Sequencing input: PBMCs. This TCR was sampled from a donor aged 5-35 years with latent tuberculosis or without tuberculosis infection. The DNA sequence is TGTGCCAGCAGTGAAGCGCTGGACAGGGCCTCTTACACCTTC. Its protein reads: CASSEALDRASYTF.